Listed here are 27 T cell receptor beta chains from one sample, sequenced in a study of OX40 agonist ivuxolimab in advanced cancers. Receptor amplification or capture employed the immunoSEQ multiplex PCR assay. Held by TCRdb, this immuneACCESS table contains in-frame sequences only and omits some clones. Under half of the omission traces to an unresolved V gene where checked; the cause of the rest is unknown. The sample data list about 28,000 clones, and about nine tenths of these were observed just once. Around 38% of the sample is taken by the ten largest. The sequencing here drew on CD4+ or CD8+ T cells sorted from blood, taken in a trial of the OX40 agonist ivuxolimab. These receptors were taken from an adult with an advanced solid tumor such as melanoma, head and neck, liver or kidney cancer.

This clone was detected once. CDR3 sequence: CATRFTGPYEQYF. The CDR3 DNA reads as TGTGCCACCCGTTTTACAGGGCCCTACGAGCAGTACTTC. The chain carries TRBV28 and TRBJ2-7; D possibly corresponds to TRBD1 (6 bases). CDR1 is MDHEN and CDR2 is SYDVKM in the germline V gene. V lost 10 bases to trimming and J lost 2 bases, with 15 bases between them. The CDR3 is 13 residues long.

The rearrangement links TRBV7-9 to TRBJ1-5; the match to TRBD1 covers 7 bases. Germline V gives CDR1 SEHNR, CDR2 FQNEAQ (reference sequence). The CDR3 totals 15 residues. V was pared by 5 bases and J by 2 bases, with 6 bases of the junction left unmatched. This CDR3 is CASSPEGAGNQPQHF. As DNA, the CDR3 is TGTGCCAGCAGCCCCGAGGGGGCAGGCAATCAGCCCCAGCATTTT.

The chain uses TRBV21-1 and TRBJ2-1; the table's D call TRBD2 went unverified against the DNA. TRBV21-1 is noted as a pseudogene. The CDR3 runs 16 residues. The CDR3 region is CASSKWPSGTYNEQFF. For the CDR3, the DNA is TGTGCCAGCAGCAAATGGCCTAGCGGGACCTACAATGAGCAGTTCTTC.

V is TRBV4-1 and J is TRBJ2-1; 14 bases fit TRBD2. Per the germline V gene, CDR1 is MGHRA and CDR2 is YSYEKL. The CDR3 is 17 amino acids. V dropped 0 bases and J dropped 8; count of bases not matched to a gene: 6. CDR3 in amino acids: CASSQDGTSGSWDEQFF. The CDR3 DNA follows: TGCGCCAGCAGCCAAGATGGGACTAGCGGGAGTTGGGATGAGCAGTTCTTC.

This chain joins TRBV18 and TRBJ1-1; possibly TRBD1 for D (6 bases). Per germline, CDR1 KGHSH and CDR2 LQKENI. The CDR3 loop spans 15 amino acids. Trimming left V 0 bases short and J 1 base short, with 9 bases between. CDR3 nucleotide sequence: TGTGCCAGCTCACCACCAACGACAGGGAACACTGAAGCTTTCTTT. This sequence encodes CASSPPTTGNTEAFF.

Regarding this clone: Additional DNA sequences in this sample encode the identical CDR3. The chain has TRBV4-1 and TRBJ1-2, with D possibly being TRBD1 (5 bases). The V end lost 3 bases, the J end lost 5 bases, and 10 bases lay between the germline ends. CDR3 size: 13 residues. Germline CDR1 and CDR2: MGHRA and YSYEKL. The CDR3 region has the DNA TGCGCCAGCAGCCAGGGGACTGCTTATGGCTACACCTTC. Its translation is CASSQGTAYGYTF.

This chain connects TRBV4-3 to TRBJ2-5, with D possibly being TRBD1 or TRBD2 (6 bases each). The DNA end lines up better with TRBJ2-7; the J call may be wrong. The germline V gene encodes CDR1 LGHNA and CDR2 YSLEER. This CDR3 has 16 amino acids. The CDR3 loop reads CASSQDGGRGGHEQYF. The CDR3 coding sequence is TGCGCCAGCAGCCAAGATGGAGGCAGGGGAGGCCACGAGCAGTACTTC.

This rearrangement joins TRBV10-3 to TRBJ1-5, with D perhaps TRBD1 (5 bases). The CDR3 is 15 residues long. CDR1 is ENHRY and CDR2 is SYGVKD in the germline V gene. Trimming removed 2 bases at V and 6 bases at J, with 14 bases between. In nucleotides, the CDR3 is TGTGCCATCAGTGAGCTAGGGGTTCAAGCTCAGCCCCAGCATTTT. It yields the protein CAISELGVQAQPQHF.

The CDR3 loop reads CASSFSTGTASYEQYF. CDR3 coding DNA: TGTGCCAGCAGTTTTTCGACCGGGACGGCCTCCTACGAGCAGTACTTC. The rearrangement links TRBV28 to TRBJ2-7; D possibly matches TRBD1 or TRBD2 (5 bases each). There are 16 residues in the CDR3. With 3 bases removed from V and 0 bases from J, the gap between germline ends came to 15 bases. CDR1 and CDR2 from the germline V gene are MDHEN and SYDVKM.

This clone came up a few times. CDR3: CASKDSTTDGYTF. Written as DNA, the CDR3 is TGTGCCAGCAAAGACAGCACAACGGATGGCTACACCTTC. The chain has TRBV6-4 and TRBJ1-2, with D perhaps TRBD1 (5 bases). Trimming cost V 7 bases and J 6 bases, with 15 bases left between them. Germline V gene data show CDR1 as MRHNA and CDR2 as SNTAGT. The length of the CDR3 is 13 residues.

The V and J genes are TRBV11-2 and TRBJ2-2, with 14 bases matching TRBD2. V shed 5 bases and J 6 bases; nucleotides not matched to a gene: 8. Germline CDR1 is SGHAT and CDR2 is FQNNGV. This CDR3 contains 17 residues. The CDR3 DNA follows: TGTGCCAGCAGCCGACTAGCGGGAGGGCCTCTCCCCGGGGAGCTGTTTTTT. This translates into CASSRLAGGPLPGELFF.

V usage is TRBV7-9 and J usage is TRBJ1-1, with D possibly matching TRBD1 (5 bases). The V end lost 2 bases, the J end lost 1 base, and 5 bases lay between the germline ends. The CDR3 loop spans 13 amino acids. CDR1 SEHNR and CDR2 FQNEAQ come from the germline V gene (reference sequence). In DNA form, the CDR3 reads TGTGCCAGCAGCTTACAGGGGAACACTGAAGCTTTCTTT. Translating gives CASSLQGNTEAFF. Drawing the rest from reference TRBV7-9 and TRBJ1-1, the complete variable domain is DTGVSQNPRHKITKRGQNVTFRCDPISEHNRLYWYRQTLGQGPEFLTYFQNEAQLEKSRLLSDRFSAERPKGSFSTLEIQRTEQGDSAMYLCASSLQGNTEAFFGQGTRLTVV.

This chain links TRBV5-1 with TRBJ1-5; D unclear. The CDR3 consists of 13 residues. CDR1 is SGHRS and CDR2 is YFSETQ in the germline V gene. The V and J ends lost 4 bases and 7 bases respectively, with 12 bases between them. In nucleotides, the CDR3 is TGCGCCAGCAGCCCGCCCCTCCGGCAGCCCCAGCATTTT. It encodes CASSPPLRQPQHF.

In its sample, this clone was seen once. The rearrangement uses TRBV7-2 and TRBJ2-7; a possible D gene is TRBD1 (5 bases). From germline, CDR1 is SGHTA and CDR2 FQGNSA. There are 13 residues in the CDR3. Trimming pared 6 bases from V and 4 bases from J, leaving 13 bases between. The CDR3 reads CASRPSGLYEQYF. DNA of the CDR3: TGTGCCAGCAGACCTTCAGGGTTATACGAGCAGTACTTC.

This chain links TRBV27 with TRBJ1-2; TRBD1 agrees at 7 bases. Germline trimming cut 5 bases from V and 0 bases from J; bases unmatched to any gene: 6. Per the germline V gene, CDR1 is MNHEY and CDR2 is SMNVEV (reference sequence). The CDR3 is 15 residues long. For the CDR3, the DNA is TGTGCCAGCAGTCTCCGGGACAGCCCTAACTATGGCTACACCTTC. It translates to CASSLRDSPNYGYTF.

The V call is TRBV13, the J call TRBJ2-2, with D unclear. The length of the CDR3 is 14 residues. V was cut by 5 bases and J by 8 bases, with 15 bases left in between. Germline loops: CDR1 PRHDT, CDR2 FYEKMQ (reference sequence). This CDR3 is CASSQAAGVGELFF. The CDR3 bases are TGTGCCAGCAGCCAGGCTGCAGGCGTAGGGGAGCTGTTTTTT. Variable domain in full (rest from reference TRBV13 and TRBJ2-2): AAGVIQSPRHLIKEKRETATLKCYPIPRHDTVYWYQQGPGQDPQFLISFYEKMQSDKGSIPDRFSAQQFSDYHSELNMSSLELGDSALYFCASSQAAGVGELFFGEGSRLTVL.

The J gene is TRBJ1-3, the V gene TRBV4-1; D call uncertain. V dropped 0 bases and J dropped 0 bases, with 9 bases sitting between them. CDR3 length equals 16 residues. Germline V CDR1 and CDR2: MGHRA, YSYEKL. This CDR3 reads CASSQDQRVSGNTIYF. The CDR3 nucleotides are TGCGCCAGCAGCCAAGATCAGAGGGTCTCTGGAAACACCATATATTTT.

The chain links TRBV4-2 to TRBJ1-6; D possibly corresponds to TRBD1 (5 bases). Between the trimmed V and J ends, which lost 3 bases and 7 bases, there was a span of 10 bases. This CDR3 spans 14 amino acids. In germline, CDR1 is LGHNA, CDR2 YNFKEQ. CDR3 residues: CASSHPRANSPLHF. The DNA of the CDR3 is TGTGCCAGCAGCCATCCCAGGGCAAATTCACCCCTCCACTTT.

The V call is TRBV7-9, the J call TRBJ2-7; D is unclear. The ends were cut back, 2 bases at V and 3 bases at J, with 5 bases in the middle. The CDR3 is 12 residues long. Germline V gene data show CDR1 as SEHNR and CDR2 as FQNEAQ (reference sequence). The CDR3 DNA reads TGTGCCAGCAGCTTAAAGGTCTACGAGCAGTACTTC. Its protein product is CASSLKVYEQYF. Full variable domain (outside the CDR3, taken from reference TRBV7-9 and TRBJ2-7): DTGVSQNPRHKITKRGQNVTFRCDPISEHNRLYWYRQTLGQGPEFLTYFQNEAQLEKSRLLSDRFSAERPKGSFSTLEIQRTEQGDSAMYLCASSLKVYEQYFGPGTRLTVT.

DNA for the CDR3: TGCGCCAGCAGCCTCGAAGCGGGCGGGAGCACAGATACGCAGTATTTT. Its translation is CASSLEAGGSTDTQYF. J is TRBJ2-3 and V is TRBV5-1; D possibly corresponds to TRBD2 (6 bases). Germline CDR1 is SGHRS and CDR2 is YFSETQ. The CDR3 runs 16 residues. Trimming stripped 4 bases from V and 0 bases from J, with 15 bases between.

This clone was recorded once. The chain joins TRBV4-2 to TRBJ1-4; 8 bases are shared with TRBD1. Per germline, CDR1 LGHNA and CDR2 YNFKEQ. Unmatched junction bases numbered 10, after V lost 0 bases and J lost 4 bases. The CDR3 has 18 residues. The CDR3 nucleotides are TGTGCCAGCAGCCAAGATAGGTACGGACAGGGCCTTAATGAAAAACTGTTTTTT. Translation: CASSQDRYGQGLNEKLFF.

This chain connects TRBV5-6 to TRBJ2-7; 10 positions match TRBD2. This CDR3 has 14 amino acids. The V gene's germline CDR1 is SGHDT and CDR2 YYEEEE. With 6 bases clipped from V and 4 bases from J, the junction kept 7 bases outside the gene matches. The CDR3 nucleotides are TGTGCCAGCACCCCCGGGACTAGCGTTTACGAGCAGTACTTC. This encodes CASTPGTSVYEQYF.

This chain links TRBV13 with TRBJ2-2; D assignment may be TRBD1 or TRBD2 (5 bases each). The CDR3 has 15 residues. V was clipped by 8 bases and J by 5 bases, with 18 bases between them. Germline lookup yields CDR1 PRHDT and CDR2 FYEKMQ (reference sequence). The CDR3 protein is CASSWGRTGTGELFF. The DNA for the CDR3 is TGTGCCAGCTCCTGGGGGAGAACGGGGACCGGGGAGCTGTTTTTT.

The CDR3 sequence: CATRTGWDYGYTF. The CDR3 DNA follows: TGTGCCACCCGGACAGGGTGGGACTATGGCTACACCTTC. The V call is TRBV6-6, the J call TRBJ1-2; TRBD1 aligns across 8 bases. CDR1 and CDR2 from the germline V gene are MNHNY and SVGAGI (reference sequence). The CDR3 is 13 residues long. Trimming cost V 10 bases and J 3 bases; bases outside gene matches: 7.

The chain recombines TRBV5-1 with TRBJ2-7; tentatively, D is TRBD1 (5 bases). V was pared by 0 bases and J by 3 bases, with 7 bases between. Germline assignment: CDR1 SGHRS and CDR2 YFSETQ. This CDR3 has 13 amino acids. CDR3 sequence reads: CASSLGTNYEQYF. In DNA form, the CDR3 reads TGCGCCAGCAGCTTGGGGACAAACTACGAGCAGTACTTC.

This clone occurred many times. Here the CDR3 reads CASSGGYNEQFF. CDR3 bases: TGTGCCAGCAGCGGGGGATACAATGAGCAGTTCTTC. V usage is TRBV9 and J usage is TRBJ2-1; the D is unclear. Germline-derived CDR1 and CDR2 are SGDLS and YYNGEE. The V and J ends lost 3 bases and 4 bases respectively, with 5 bases between them. CDR3 length: 12 amino acids.

The CDR3 loop is CASSYVSGNTEAFF. For the CDR3, the DNA is TGTGCCAGCAGTTATGTGTCGGGGAACACTGAAGCTTTCTTT. V usage is TRBV6-5 and J usage is TRBJ1-1; D gene unclear. CDR3 length: 14 residues. V dropped 3 bases and J dropped 1 base, with 9 bases sitting between them. Germline CDR1 MNHEY, CDR2 SVGAGI.